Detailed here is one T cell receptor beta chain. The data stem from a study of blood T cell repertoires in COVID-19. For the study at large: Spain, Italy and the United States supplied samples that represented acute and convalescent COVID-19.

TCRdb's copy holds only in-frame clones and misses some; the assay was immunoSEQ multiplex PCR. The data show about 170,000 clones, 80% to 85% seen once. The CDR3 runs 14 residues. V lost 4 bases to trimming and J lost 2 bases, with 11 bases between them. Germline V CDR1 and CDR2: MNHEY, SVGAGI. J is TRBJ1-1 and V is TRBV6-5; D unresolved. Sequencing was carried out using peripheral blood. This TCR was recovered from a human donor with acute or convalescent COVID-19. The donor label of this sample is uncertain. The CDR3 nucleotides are TGTGCCAGCAGTTCTTCCTCCCTTAACACTGAAGCTTTCTTT. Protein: CASSSSSLNTEAFF.